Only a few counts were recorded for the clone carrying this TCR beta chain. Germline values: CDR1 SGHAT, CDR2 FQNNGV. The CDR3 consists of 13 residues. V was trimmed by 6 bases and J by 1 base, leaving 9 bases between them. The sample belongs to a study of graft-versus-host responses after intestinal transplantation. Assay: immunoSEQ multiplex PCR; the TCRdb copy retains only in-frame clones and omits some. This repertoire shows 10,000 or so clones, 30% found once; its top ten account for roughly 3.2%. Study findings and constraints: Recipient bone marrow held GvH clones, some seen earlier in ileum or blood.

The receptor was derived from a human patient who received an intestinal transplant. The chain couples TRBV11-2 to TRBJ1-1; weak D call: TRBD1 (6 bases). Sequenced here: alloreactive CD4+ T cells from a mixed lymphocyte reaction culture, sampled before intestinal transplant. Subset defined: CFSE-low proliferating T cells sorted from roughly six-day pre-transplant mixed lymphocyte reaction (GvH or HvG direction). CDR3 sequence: CASSYRANTEAFF. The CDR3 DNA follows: TGTGCCAGCAGTTACAGGGCGAACACTGAAGCTTTCTTT.